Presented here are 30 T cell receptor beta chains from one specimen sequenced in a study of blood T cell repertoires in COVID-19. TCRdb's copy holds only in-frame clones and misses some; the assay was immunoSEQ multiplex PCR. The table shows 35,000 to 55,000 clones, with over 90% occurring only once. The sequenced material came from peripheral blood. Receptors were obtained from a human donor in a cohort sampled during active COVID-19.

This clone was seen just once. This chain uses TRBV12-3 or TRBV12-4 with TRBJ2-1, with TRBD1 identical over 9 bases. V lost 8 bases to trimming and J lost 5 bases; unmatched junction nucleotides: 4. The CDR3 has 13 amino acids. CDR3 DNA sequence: TGTGCCAGCCGGGACAGGGATAACAATGAGCAGTTCTTC. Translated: CASRDRDNNEQFF.

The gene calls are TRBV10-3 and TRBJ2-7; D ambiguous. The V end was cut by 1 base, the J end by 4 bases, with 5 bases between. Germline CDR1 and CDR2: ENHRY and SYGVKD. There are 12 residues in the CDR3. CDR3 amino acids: CAISEFGYEQYF. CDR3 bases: TGTGCCATCAGTGAGTTCGGGTACGAGCAGTACTTC.

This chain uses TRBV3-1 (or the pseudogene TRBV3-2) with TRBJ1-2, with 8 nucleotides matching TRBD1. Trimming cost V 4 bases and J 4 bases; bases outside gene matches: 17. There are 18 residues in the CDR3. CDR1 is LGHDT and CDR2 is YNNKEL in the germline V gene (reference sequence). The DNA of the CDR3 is TGTGCCAGCAGCCCTCCTGGGGTCAGGGGGCCTTTGAGCTATGGCTACACCTTC. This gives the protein CASSPPGVRGPLSYGYTF.

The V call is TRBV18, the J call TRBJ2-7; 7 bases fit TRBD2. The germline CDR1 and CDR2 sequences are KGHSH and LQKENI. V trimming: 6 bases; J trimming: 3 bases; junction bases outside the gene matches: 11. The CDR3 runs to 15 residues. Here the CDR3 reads CASSLGGVSGYEQYF. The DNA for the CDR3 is TGTGCCAGCTCCCTGGGGGGGGTCTCGGGCTACGAGCAGTACTTC.

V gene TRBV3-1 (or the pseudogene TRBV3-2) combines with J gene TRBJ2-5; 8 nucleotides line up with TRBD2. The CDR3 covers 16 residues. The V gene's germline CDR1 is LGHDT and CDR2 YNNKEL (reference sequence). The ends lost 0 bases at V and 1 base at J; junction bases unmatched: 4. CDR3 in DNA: TGTGCCAGCAGCCAAGACCAACGGGGGGGCCAAGAGACCCAGTACTTC. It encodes CASSQDQRGGQETQYF.

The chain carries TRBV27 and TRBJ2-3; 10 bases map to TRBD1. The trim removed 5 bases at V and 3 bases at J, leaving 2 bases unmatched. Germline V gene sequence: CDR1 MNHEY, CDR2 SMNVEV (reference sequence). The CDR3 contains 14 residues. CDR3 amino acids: CASSPDRGTDTQYF. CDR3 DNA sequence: TGTGCCAGCAGTCCGGACAGGGGGACAGATACGCAGTATTTT.

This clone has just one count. CDR3 DNA sequence: TGTGCCAGCAGTGAGCAGGGACAGGGGGTCTATGGCTACACCTTC. This gives the protein CASSEQGQGVYGYTF. The chain has TRBV6-1 and TRBJ1-2, with 11 bases lining up with TRBD1. Germline V gives CDR1 MNHNS, CDR2 SASEGT. J gave up 4 bases and V 3 bases, and 4 bases lay outside the gene matches. The CDR3 is 15 amino acids.

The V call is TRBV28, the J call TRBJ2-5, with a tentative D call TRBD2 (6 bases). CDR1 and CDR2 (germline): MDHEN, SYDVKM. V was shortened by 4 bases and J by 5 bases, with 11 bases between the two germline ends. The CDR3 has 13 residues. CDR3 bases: TGTGCCAGCAGTTATTCCGGGGGTGAGACCCAGTACTTC. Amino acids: CASSYSGGETQYF.

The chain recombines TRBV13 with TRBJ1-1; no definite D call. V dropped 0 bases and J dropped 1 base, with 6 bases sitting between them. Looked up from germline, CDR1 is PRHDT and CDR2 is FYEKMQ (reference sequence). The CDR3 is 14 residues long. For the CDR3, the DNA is TGTGCCAGCAGCTTAGGGCCGAGGAACACTGAAGCTTTCTTT. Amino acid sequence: CASSLGPRNTEAFF.

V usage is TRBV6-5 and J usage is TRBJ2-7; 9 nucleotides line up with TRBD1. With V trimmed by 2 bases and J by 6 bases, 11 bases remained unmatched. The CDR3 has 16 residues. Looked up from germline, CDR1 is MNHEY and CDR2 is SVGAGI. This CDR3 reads CASSYQIPGQGFEQYF. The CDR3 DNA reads TGTGCCAGCAGTTACCAAATTCCGGGACAGGGTTTCGAGCAGTACTTC.

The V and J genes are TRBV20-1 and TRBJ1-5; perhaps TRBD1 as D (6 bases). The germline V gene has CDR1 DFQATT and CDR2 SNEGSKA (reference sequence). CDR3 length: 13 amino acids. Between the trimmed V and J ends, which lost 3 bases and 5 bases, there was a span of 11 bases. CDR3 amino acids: CSASTGYYQPQHF. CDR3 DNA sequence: TGCAGTGCTAGTACAGGGTACTATCAGCCCCAGCATTTT.

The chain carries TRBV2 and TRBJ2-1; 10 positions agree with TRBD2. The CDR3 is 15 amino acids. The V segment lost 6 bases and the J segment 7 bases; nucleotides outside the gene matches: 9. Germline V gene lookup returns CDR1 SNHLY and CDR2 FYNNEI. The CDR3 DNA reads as TGTGCCAGCAGATCTAGCGGGAGTCTTTCGAATGAGCAGTTCTTC. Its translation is CASRSSGSLSNEQFF.

CDR3 sequence reads: CASSQTGTRATGELFF. CDR3 bases: TGCGCCAGCAGCCAAACGGGGACTAGGGCAACCGGGGAGCTGTTTTTT. The rearrangement uses TRBV4-1 and TRBJ2-2; TRBD2 matches at 8 bases. The CDR3 runs 16 residues. J lost 5 bases, V lost 2 bases, and 7 bases had no gene match. In germline, CDR1 is MGHRA, CDR2 YSYEKL.

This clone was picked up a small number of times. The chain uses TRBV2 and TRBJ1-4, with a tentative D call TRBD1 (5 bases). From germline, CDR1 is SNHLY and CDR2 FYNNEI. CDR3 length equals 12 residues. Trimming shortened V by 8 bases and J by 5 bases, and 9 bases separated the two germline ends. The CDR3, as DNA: TGTGCCAGCGGGGGGGTGAATGAAAAACTGTTTTTT. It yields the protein CASGGVNEKLFF.

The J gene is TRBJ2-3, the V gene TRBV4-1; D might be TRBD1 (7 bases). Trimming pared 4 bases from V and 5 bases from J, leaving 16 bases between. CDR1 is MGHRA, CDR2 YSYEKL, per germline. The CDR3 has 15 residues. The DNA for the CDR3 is TGCGCCAGCAGCCTAAGGAGGGGGCTGGGAGATACGCAGTATTTT. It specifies CASSLRRGLGDTQYF.

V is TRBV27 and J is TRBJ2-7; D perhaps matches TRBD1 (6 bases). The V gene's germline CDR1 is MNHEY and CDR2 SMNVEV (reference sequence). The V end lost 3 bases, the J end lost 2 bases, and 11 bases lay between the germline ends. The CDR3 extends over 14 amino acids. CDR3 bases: TGTGCCAGCAGTTTTCCCGACAGGACCTACGAGCAGTACTTC. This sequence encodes CASSFPDRTYEQYF.

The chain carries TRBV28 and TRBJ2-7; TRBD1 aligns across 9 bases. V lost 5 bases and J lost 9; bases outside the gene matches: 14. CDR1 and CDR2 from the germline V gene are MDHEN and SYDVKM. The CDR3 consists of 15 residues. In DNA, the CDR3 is TGTGCCAGCAGTGTCCCCGGGACAGGGTACCTCGGGCAGTACTTC. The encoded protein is CASSVPGTGYLGQYF.

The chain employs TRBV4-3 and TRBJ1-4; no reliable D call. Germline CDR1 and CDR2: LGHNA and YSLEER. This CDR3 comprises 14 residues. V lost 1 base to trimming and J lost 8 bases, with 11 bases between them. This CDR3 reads CASSQGAGGEKLFF. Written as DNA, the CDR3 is TGCGCCAGCAGCCAAGGGGCCGGCGGGGAAAAACTGTTTTTT.

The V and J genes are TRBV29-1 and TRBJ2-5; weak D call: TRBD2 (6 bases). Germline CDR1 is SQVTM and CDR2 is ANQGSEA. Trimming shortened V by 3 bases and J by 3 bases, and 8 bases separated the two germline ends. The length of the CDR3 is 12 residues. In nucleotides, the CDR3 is TGCAGCGTTGAGAGGGAGGAAGAGACCCAGTACTTC. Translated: CSVEREEETQYF.

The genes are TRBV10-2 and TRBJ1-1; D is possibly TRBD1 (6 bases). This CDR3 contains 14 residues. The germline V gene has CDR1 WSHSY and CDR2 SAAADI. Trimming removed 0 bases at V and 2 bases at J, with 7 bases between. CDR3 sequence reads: CASSESGGNTEAFF. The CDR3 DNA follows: TGCGCCAGCAGTGAGTCAGGGGGTAACACTGAAGCTTTCTTT.

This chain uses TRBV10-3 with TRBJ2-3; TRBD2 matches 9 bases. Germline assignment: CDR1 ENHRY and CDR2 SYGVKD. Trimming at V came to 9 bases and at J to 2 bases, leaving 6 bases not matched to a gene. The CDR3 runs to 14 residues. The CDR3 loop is CAMSGTSSTDTQYF. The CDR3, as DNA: TGTGCCATGTCCGGGACTAGCTCCACAGATACGCAGTATTTT.

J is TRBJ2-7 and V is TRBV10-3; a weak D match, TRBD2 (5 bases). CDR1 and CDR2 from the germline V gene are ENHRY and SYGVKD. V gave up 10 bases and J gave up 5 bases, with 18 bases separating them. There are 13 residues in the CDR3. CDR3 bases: TGTGCCACAGCGGAAGGGCCATGGAACGAGCAGTACTTC. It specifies CATAEGPWNEQYF.

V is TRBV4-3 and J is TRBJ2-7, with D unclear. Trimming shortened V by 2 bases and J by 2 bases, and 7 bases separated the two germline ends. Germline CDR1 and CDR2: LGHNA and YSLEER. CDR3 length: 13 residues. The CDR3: CASSQLPAYEQYF. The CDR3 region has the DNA TGCGCCAGCAGCCAATTGCCAGCCTACGAGCAGTACTTC.

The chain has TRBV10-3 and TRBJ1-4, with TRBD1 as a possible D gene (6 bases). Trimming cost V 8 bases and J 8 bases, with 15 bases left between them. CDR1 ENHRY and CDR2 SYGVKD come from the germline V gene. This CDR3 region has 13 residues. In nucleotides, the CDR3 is TGTGCCATCCGCGAGGACAGCGAAGAAAAACTGTTTTTT. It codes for CAIREDSEEKLFF.

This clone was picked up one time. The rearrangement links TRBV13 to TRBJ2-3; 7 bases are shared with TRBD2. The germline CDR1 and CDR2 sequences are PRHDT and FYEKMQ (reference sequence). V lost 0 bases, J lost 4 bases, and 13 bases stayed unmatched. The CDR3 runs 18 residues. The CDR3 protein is CASSLGLLGAGEPDTQYF. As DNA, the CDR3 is TGTGCCAGCAGCTTAGGCCTATTAGGGGCGGGAGAACCAGATACGCAGTATTTT.

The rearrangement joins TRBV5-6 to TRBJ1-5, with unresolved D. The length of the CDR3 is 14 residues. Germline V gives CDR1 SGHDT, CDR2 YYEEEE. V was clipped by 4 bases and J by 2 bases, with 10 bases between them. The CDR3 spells CASSARGRNQPQHF. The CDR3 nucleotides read TGTGCCAGCAGCGCTCGAGGGCGCAATCAGCCCCAGCATTTT.

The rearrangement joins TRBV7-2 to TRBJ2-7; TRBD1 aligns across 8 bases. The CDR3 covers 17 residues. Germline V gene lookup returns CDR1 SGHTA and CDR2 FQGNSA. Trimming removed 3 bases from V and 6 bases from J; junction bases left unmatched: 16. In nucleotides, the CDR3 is TGTGCCAGCAGCTTCGGACAGGGCTTGGTTCGTGAGAGCGAGCAGTACTTC. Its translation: CASSFGQGLVRESEQYF.

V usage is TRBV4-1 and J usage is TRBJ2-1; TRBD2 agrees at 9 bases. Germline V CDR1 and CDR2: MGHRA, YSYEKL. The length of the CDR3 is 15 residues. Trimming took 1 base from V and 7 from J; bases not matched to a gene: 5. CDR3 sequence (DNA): TGCGCCAGCAGCCAAGGGGCGGGGGGGCCGAATGAGCAGTTCTTC. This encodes CASSQGAGGPNEQFF.

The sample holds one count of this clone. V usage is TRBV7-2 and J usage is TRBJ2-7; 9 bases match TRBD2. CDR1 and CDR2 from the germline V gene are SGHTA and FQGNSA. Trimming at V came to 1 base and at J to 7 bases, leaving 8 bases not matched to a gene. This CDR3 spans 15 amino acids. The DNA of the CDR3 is TGTGCCAGCAGCTTAGATAGCGGGAGTACTGGTGAGCAGTACTTC. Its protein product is CASSLDSGSTGEQYF.

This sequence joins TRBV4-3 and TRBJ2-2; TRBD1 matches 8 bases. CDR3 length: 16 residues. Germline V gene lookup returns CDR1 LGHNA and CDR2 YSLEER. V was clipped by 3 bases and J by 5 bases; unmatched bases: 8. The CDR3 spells CASSQTGQGRTGELFF. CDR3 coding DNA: TGCGCCAGCAGCCAGACCGGACAGGGTCGGACCGGGGAGCTGTTTTTT.